Listed below are T cell receptor beta chains from one sample, sequenced in a study of shared clonotypes between healthy human individuals. Using immunoSEQ multiplex PCR, the repertoire was profiled, and TCRdb retains in-frame clones only, with some absent. This sample has approximately 2,000,000 clones, with around 93% found just once. The sample taken for sequencing was naive CD4+ T cells from PBMCs. These receptors all stem from a man younger than 35 in good health. Some clones in this sample may be carry-over from other donors' samples. Both conserved end residues are trimmed from each CDR3. The order of the fields is CDR3 protein, J gene, V gene, D gene. A D gene is named only where the DNA matches it firmly.

cdr3_aa: ASSPGRFGDTQY; j_call: TRBJ2-3; v_call: TRBV11-2; d_call: -
cdr3_aa: ASSLGGTSSYEQY; j_call: TRBJ2-7; v_call: TRBV5-5; d_call: -
cdr3_aa: ASSSEGEASADTQY; j_call: TRBJ2-3; v_call: TRBV5-1; d_call: -
cdr3_aa: ASSQGLNTEAF; j_call: TRBJ1-1; v_call: TRBV6-6; d_call: -
cdr3_aa: ASSLIGTDTQY; j_call: TRBJ2-3; v_call: TRBV27; d_call: -
cdr3_aa: ASSPPGILAAFGF; j_call: TRBJ2-1; v_call: TRBV7-9; d_call: TRBD2
cdr3_aa: ASSEARLAAADTQY; j_call: TRBJ2-3; v_call: TRBV2; d_call: TRBD2
cdr3_aa: AWSVRGARSYEQY; j_call: TRBJ2-7; v_call: TRBV30; d_call: -
cdr3_aa: ASSRGTFSNQPQH; j_call: TRBJ1-5; v_call: TRBV18; d_call: -
cdr3_aa: ASSPRTGPYEQY; j_call: TRBJ2-7; v_call: TRBV6-1; d_call: TRBD1
cdr3_aa: ASSLYGSGSPGDTQY; j_call: TRBJ2-3; v_call: TRBV7-3; d_call: TRBD2
cdr3_aa: ASSPGRTNEKLF; j_call: TRBJ1-4; v_call: TRBV7-8; d_call: -
cdr3_aa: ASSVKGLPYEQY; j_call: TRBJ2-7; v_call: TRBV5-6; d_call: TRBD2
cdr3_aa: ASSPSRSSEQF; j_call: TRBJ2-1; v_call: TRBV18; d_call: -
cdr3_aa: ASSLLSGNQPQH; j_call: TRBJ1-5; v_call: TRBV5-5; d_call: -
cdr3_aa: ASSLGTRVLGNEQF; j_call: TRBJ2-1; v_call: TRBV5-1; d_call: TRBD2
cdr3_aa: ASSPGADSNEQY; j_call: TRBJ2-7; v_call: TRBV18; d_call: -
cdr3_aa: ASTPQAGGIYNEQF; j_call: TRBJ2-1; v_call: TRBV5-1; d_call: TRBD2
cdr3_aa: ASSLMGQGNTEAF; j_call: TRBJ1-1; v_call: TRBV7-2; d_call: TRBD1
cdr3_aa: ASSSRGGDTIY; j_call: TRBJ1-3; v_call: TRBV7-2; d_call: -
cdr3_aa: ASSDRGAEAF; j_call: TRBJ1-1; v_call: TRBV25-1; d_call: -
cdr3_aa: ASSRQRAISYNEQF; j_call: TRBJ2-1; v_call: TRBV2; d_call: -
cdr3_aa: ASSQDRLYEQY; j_call: TRBJ2-7; v_call: TRBV4-2; d_call: -
cdr3_aa: ASSFVLAGYNEQF; j_call: TRBJ2-1; v_call: TRBV5-4; d_call: TRBD2
cdr3_aa: ASSLGTDFSGANVLT; j_call: TRBJ2-6; v_call: TRBV7-3; d_call: TRBD1
cdr3_aa: ASRTQGAPYEQY; j_call: TRBJ2-7; v_call: TRBV27; d_call: TRBD1
cdr3_aa: ARSPAEGARKQPQH; j_call: TRBJ1-5; v_call: TRBV5-3; d_call: TRBD1
cdr3_aa: AISESVSSDPYNEQF; j_call: TRBJ2-1; v_call: TRBV10-3; d_call: -
cdr3_aa: SARVQYLSN; j_call: TRBJ1-1; v_call: TRBV20-1; d_call: -
cdr3_aa: ASSPRSAYNEQF; j_call: TRBJ2-1; v_call: TRBV9; d_call: -
cdr3_aa: ASRPQGTGGYT; j_call: TRBJ1-2; v_call: TRBV5-1; d_call: -
cdr3_aa: ASSLGRTNQRGYT; j_call: TRBJ1-2; v_call: TRBV7-2; d_call: -
cdr3_aa: ATSRGGVGETQY; j_call: TRBJ2-5; v_call: TRBV15; d_call: -
cdr3_aa: ASSFGTSSSEQF; j_call: TRBJ2-1; v_call: TRBV5-8; d_call: TRBD2
cdr3_aa: ASSFSPGENTEAF; j_call: TRBJ1-1; v_call: TRBV28; d_call: -
cdr3_aa: AGSQVGRETQY; j_call: TRBJ2-5; v_call: TRBV6-1; d_call: -
cdr3_aa: SVPGQASSNYGYT; j_call: TRBJ1-2; v_call: TRBV29-1; d_call: TRBD1